Sequencing of this T cell receptor beta chain was carried out in a study of cytomegalovirus exposure and HLA in healthy donors. Looking at the study overall: Samples from HLA-typed donors yielded around 85 million unique TCRs in an early data release.

Germline trimming cut 4 bases from V and 2 bases from J; bases unmatched to any gene: 8. Germline values: CDR1 SEHNR, CDR2 FQNEAQ (reference sequence). CDR3 length: 17 residues. PCR used 60 Vbeta primers and 13 Jbeta primers. The method was immunoSEQ multiplex PCR; TCRdb's version includes in-frame clones alone and lacks a portion of them. The table records tens of thousands of clones, roughly 70% of them present only once. The chain recombines TRBV7-9 with TRBJ2-5; 12 positions agree with TRBD2. The sequencing input was PBMCs. The origin of this receptor is a male donor in good health and CMV-seropositive. CDR3 in amino acids: CASSSRLAGALQETQYF. In DNA form, the CDR3 reads TGTGCCAGCAGCTCCCGACTAGCGGGAGCATTACAAGAGACCCAGTACTTC. Variable domain in full (rest from reference TRBV7-9 and TRBJ2-5): DTGVSQNPRHKITKRGQNVTFRCDPISEHNRLYWYRQTLGQGPEFLTYFQNEAQLEKSRLLSDRFSAERPKGSFSTLEIQRTEQGDSAMYLCASSSRLAGALQETQYFGPGTRLLVL.